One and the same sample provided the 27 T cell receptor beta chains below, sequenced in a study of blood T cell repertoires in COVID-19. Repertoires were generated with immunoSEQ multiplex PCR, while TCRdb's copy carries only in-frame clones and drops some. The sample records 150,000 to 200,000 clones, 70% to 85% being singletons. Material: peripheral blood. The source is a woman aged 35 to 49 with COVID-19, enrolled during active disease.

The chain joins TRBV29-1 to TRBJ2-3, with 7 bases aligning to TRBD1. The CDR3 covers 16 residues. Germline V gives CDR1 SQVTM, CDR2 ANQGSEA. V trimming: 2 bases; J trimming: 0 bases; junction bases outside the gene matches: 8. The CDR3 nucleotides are TGCAGCGTTGAAATATGGTCAGGGGGTAGCACAGATACGCAGTATTTT. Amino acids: CSVEIWSGGSTDTQYF.

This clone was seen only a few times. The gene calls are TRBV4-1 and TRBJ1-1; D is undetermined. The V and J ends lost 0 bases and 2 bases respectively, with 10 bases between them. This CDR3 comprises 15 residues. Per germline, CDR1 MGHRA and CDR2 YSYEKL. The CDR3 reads CASSQDETSNTEAFF. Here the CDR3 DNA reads TGCGCCAGCAGCCAAGATGAGACATCCAACACTGAAGCTTTCTTT.

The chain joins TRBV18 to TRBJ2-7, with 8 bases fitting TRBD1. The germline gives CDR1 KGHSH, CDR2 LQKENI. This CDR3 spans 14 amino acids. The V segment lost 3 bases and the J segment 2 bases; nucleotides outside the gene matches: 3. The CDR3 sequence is CASSPDRGAYEQYF. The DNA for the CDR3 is TGTGCCAGCTCACCCGACAGGGGCGCCTACGAGCAGTACTTC.

CDR3 region: CASSGRWEADYGYTF. For the CDR3, the DNA is TGTGCCAGCAGCGGCAGGTGGGAGGCCGACTATGGCTACACCTTC. The V gene is TRBV5-5, the J gene TRBJ1-2; D gene unclear. Trimming left V 4 bases short and J 3 bases short, with 16 bases between. CDR1 SGHKS and CDR2 YYEKEE come from the germline V gene (reference sequence). The CDR3 spans 15 residues.

CDR3 bases: TGTGCCACCAGTGAACCGCAGGGTCGGAATGAGCAGTTCTTC. Amino acid sequence: CATSEPQGRNEQFF. The chain has TRBV24-1 and TRBJ2-1; D perhaps matches TRBD1 (5 bases). This CDR3 has 14 amino acids. Germline loops: CDR1 KGHDR, CDR2 SFDVKD. Trimming left V 4 bases short and J 7 bases short, with 13 bases between.

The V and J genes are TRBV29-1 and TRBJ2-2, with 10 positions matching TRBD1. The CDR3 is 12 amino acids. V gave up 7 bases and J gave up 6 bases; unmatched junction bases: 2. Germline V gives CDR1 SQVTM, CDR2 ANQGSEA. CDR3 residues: CSGQGAAGELFF. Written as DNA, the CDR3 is TGCAGCGGACAGGGGGCGGCCGGGGAGCTGTTTTTT.

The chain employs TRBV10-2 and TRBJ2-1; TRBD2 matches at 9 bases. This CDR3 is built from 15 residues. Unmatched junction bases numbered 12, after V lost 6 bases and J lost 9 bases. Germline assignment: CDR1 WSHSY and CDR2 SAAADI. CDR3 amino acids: CASRIRAGGPREQFF. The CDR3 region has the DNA TGCGCCAGCAGAATTCGGGCGGGAGGGCCCCGTGAGCAGTTCTTC.

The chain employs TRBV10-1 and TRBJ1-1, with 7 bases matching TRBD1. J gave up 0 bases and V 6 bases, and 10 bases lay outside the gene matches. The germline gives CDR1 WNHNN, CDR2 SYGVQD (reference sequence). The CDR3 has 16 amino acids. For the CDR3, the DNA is TGCGCCAGCAGGGAGACAGGGTCTCTCATGAACACTGAAGCTTTCTTT. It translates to CASRETGSLMNTEAFF.

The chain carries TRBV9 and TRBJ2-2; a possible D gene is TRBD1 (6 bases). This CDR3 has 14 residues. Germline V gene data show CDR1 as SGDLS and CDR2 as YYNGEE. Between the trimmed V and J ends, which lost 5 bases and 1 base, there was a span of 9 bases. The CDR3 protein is CASRVGQNTGELFF. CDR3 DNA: TGTGCCAGCAGAGTGGGACAGAACACCGGGGAGCTGTTTTTT.

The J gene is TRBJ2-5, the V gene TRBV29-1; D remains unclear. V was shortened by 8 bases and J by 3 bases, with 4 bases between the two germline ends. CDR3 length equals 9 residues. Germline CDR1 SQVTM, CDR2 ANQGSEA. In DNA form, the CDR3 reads TGCAGCATAGAAGAGACCCAGTACTTC. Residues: CSIEETQYF. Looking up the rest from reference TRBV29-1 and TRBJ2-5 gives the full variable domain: SAVISQKPSRDICQRGTSLTIQCQVDSQVTMMFWYRQQPGQSLTLIATANQGSEATYESGFVIDKFPISRPNLTFSTLTVSNMSPEDSSIYLCSIEETQYFGPGTRLLVL.

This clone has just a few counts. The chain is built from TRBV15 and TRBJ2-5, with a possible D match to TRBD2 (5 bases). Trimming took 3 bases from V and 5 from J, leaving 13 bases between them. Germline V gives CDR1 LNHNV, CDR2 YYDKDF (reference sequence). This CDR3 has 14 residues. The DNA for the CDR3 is TGTGCCACCAGCAGCTCGGAGGCCGGCGAGACCCAGTACTTC. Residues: CATSSSEAGETQYF.

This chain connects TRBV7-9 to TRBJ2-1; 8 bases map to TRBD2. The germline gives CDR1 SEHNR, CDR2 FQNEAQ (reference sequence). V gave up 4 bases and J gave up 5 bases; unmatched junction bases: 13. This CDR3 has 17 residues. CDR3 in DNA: TGTGCCAGCAGCTCCAAGCAAGTAGCGGGAAATGACAATGAGCAGTTCTTC. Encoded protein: CASSSKQVAGNDNEQFF.

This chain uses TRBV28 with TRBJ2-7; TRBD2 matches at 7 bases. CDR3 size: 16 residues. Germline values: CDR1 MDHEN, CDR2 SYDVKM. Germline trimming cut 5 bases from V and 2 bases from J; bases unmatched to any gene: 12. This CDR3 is CASSKTGGTFTYEQYF. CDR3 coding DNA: TGTGCCAGCAGTAAGACGGGAGGCACGTTTACCTACGAGCAGTACTTC.

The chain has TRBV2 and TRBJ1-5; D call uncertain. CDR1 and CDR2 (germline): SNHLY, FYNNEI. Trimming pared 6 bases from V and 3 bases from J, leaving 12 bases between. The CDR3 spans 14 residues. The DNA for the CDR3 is TGTGCCAGCAGGGAGAATGTGAACAATCAGCCCCAGCATTTT. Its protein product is CASRENVNNQPQHF. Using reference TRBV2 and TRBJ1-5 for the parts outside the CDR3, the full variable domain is EPEVTQTPSHQVTQMGQEVILRCVPISNHLYFYWYRQILGQKVEFLVSFYNNEISEKSEIFDDQFSVERPDGSNFTLKIRSTKLEDSAMYFCASRENVNNQPQHFGDGTRLSIL.

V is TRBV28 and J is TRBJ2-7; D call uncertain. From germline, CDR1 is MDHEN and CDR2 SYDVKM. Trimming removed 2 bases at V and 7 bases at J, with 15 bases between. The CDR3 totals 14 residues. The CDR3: CASSLLGDRREQYF. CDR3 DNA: TGTGCCAGCAGTTTACTGGGCGATCGGCGTGAGCAGTACTTC.

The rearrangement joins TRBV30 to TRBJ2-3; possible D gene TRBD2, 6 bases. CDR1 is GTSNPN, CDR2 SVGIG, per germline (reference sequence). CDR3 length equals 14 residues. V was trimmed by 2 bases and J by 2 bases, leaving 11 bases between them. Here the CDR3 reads CAWSPGLYTDTQYF. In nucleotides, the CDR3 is TGTGCCTGGAGTCCGGGACTGTACACAGATACGCAGTATTTT.

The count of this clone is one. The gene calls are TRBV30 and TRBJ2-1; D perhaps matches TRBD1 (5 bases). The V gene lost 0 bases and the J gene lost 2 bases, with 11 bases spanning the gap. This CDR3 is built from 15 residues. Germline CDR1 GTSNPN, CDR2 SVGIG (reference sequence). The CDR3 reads CAWSVLLGPYNEQFF. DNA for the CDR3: TGTGCCTGGAGTGTACTTCTGGGGCCCTACAATGAGCAGTTCTTC.

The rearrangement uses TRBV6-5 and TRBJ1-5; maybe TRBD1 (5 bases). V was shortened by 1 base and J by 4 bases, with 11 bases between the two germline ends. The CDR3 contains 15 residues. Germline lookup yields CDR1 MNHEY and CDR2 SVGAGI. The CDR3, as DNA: TGTGCCAGCAGTTACTTGTCAGGGATGAATCAGCCCCAGCATTTT. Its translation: CASSYLSGMNQPQHF.

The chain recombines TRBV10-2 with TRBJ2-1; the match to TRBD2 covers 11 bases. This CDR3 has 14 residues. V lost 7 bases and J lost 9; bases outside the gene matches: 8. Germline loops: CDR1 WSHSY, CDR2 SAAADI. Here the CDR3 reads CASTLLAGAGEQFF. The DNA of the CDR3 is TGCGCCAGCACTCTACTAGCGGGAGCTGGTGAGCAGTTCTTC.

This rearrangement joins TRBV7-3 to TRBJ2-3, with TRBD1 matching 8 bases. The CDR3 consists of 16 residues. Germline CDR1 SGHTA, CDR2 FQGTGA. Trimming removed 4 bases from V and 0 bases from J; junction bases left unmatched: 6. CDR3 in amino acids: CASSSQGAVSTDTQYF. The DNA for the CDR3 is TGTGCCAGCAGCTCGCAGGGGGCAGTGAGCACAGATACGCAGTATTTT.

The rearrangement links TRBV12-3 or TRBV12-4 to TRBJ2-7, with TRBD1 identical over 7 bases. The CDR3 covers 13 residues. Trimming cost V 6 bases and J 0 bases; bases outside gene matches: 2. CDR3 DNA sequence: TGTGCCAGCAGGAGACAGGGCTCCTACGAGCAGTACTTC. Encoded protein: CASRRQGSYEQYF.

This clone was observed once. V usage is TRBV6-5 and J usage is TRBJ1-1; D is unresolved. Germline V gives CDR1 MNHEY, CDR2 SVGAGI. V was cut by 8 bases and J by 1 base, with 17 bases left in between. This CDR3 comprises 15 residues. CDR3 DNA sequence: TGTGCCAGCCCAGGATCCGACGGGAGGAACACTGAAGCTTTCTTT. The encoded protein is CASPGSDGRNTEAFF.

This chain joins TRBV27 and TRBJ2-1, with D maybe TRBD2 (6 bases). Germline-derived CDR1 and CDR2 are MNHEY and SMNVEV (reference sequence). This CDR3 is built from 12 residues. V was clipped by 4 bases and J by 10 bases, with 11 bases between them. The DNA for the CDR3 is TGTGCCAGCAGTTCCCCAGGAGGGGAGCAGTTCTTC. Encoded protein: CASSSPGGEQFF.

The CDR3 sequence is CASSTRGRGGGGSGYTF. The CDR3 nucleotides read TGTGCCAGCAGCACCCGTGGAAGAGGGGGGGGTGGCTCCGGCTACACCTTC. The chain links TRBV9 to TRBJ1-2, with a weak D call TRBD1 (6 bases). CDR3 length: 17 residues. Looked up from germline, CDR1 is SGDLS and CDR2 is YYNGEE. Trimming shortened V by 4 bases and J by 8 bases, and 27 bases separated the two germline ends. Full variable domain (remainder filled in from reference TRBV9 and TRBJ1-2): DSGVTQTPKHLITATGQRVTLRCSPRSGDLSVYWYQQSLDQGLQFLIQYYNGEERAKGNILERFSAQQFPDLHSELNLSSLELGDSALYFCASSTRGRGGGGSGYTFGSGTRLTVV.

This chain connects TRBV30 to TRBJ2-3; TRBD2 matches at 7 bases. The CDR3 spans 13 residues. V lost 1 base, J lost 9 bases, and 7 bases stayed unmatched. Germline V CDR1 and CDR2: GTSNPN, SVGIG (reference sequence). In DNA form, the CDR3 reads TGTGCCTGGAGTGCGAGGATTAGCGGGACGCAGTATTTT. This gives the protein CAWSARISGTQYF.

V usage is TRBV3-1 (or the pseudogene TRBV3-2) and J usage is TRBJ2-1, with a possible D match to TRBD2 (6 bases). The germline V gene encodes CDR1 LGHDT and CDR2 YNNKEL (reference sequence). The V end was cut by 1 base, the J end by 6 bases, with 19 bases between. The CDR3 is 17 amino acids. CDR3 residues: CASSQGVLAYRTNEQFF. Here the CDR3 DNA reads TGTGCCAGCAGCCAAGGGGTACTAGCTTACAGAACCAATGAGCAGTTCTTC.

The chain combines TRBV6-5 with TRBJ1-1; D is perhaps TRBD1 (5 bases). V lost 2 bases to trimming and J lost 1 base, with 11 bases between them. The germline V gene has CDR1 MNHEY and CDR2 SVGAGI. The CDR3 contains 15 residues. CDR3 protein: CASSYVWGGNTEAFF. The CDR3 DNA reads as TGTGCCAGCAGTTACGTTTGGGGGGGGAACACTGAAGCTTTCTTT.